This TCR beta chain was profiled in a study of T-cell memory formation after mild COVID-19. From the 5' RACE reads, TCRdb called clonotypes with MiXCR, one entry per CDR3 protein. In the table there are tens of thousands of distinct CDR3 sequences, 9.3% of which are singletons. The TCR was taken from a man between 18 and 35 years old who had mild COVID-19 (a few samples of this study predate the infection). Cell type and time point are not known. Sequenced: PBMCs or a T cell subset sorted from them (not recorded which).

DNA of the CDR3: TGTGCCAGCACCCATATGGGGGGTAGCTCTGGAAACACCATATATTTT. Translating gives CASTHMGGSSGNTIYF. The rearrangement uses TRBV6-6 and TRBJ1-3; perhaps TRBD1 as D (5 bases). Looked up from germline, CDR1 is MNHNY and CDR2 is SVGAGI (reference sequence). V dropped 7 bases and J dropped 0 bases, with 16 bases sitting between them. This CDR3 comprises 16 residues.